These T cell receptor beta chains were read from a single sample in a study of T cell responses to AZD1222 COVID-19 vaccine. Data came from immunoSEQ multiplex PCR; TCRdb stores just in-frame clones and leaves some out. The sample has 70,000 to 100,000 clones, 90% to 95% seen once. The sequencing here drew on peripheral blood, taken 28 days after the second AZD1222 dose. These receptors were taken from an adult who received the AZD1222 COVID-19 vaccine. The CDR3 runs from the conserved cysteine through the conserved F or W. Each record gives: D gene, J gene, V gene, clone size, CDR3 protein, CDR3 DNA. D genes are given only for firm matches. Not all rows give a size; the values are once, few, many and, for expanded clones, a class.

-,TRBJ2-7,TRBV28,-,CASSLGAGPREQYF,TGTGCCAGCAGTTTAGGAGCAGGGCCGAGGGAGCAGTACTTC
-,TRBJ2-1,TRBV7-9,-,CASSPRAGSYNEQFF,TGTGCCAGCAGCCCGCGAGCCGGCTCCTACAATGAGCAGTTCTTC
-,TRBJ1-2,TRBV7-9,-,CASSSGSVYGYTF,TGTGCCAGCAGCTCGGGTTCGGTTTATGGCTACACCTTC
-,TRBJ2-7,TRBV11-1,few,CASSPVVTPSYEQYF,TGTGCCAGCAGCCCCGTCGTAACCCCCTCCTACGAGCAGTACTTC
-,TRBJ2-6,TRBV5-5,-,CASSFGLNSGANVLTF,TGTGCCAGCAGCTTTGGACTGAACTCTGGGGCCAACGTCCTGACTTTC
-,TRBJ2-3,TRBV5-6,once,CASSSYPGLQSTDTQYF,TGTGCCAGCAGTTCATACCCCGGGCTACAAAGCACAGATACGCAGTATTTT
-,TRBJ1-4,TRBV4-2,once,CASSHDSRTNEKLFF,TGTGCCAGCAGCCACGACAGCAGAACTAATGAAAAACTGTTTTTT
-,TRBJ2-7,TRBV10-2,-,CASSEVQQYF,TGCGCCAGCAGTGAGGTTCAGCAGTACTTC
TRBD2,TRBJ2-3,TRBV4-3,-,CASSLSGGQADTQYF,TGCGCCAGCAGCCTGAGCGGGGGGCAGGCAGATACGCAGTATTTT
-,TRBJ1-3,TRBV7-2,-,CASSSITAVSGNTIYF,TGTGCCAGCAGCTCGATCACAGCGGTCTCTGGAAACACCATATATTTT
-,TRBJ1-1,TRBV27,-,CASMTGSLAEAFF,TGTGCCAGCATGACAGGTTCTTTGGCTGAAGCTTTCTTT
-,TRBJ2-7,TRBV4-1,-,CASSYRTGSYEQYF,TGCGCCAGCAGCTATAGGACGGGTTCCTACGAGCAGTACTTC
-,TRBJ2-7,TRBV28,-,CASRRSGNRKQYF,TGTGCCAGCAGGCGCTCGGGGAATCGCAAGCAGTACTTC
-,TRBJ1-2,TRBV27,-,CASSPLRGRSNYGYTF,TGTGCCAGCAGCCCTCTGCGAGGACGGTCTAACTATGGCTACACCTTC
-,TRBJ2-5,TRBV7-9,-,CASSFLQETQYF,TGTGCCAGCAGCTTCCTTCAAGAGACCCAGTACTTC
-,TRBJ1-2,TRBV9,-,CASSGWDGGYTF,TGTGCCAGCAGCGGCTGGGACGGGGGCTACACCTTC
-,TRBJ2-7,TRBV29-1,-,CSVDNGKQYF,TGCAGCGTTGATAACGGCAAGCAGTACTTC
-,TRBJ2-7,TRBV4-1,-,CASSQATGRGYEQYF,TGCGCCAGCAGCCAAGCGACAGGGAGGGGATACGAGCAGTACTTC